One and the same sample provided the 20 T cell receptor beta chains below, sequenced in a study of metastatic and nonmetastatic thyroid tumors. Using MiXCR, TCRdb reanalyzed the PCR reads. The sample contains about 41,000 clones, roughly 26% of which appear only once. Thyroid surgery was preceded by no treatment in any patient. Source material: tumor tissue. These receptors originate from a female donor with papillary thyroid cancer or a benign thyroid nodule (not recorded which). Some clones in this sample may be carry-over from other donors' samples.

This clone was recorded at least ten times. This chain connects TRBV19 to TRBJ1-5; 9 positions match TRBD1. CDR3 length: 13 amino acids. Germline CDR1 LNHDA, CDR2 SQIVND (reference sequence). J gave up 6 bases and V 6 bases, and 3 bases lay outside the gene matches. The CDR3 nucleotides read TGTGCCAGTAGCAGACAGGGGGGTCAGCCCCAGCATTTT. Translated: CASSRQGGQPQHF.

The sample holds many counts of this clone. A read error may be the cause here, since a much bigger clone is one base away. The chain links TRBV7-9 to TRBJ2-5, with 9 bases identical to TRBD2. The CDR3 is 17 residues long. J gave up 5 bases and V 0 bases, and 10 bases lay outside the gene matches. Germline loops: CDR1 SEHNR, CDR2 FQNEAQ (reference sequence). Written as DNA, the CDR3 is TGTGCCAGCAGCTTAGCGGCTAGCGGGATGTCTTGGGAGACCCAGTACTTC. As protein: CASSLAASGMSWETQYF.

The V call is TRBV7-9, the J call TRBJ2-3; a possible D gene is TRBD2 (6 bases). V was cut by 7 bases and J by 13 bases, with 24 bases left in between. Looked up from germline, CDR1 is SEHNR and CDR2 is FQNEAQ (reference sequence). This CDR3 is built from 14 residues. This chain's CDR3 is CASTPTTSTDTKYF. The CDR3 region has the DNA TGTGCCAGCACCCCGACAACTAGCACAGATACAAAGTATTTT. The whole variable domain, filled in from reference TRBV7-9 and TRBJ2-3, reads DTGVSQNPRHKITKRGQNVTFRCDPISEHNRLYWYRQTLGQGPEFLTYFQNEAQLEKSRLLSDRFSAERPKGSFSTLEIQRTEQGDSAMYLCASTPTTSTDTKYFGPGTRLTVL.

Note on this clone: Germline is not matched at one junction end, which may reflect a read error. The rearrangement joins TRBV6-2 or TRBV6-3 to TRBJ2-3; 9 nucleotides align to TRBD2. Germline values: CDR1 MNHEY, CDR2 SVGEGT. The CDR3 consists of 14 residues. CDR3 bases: TGTGCCAGAAGTTACGGGACTAGCACAGATACGAAGTATTTT. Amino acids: CARSYGTSTDTKYF.

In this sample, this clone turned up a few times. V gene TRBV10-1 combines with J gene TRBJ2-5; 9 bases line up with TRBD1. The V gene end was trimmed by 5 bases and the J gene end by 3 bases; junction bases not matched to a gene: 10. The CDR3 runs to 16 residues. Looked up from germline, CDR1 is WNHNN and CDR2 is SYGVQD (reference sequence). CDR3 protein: CASSSSGQGSKETQYF. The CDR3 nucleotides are TGCGCCAGCAGTTCATCGGGACAGGGATCAAAAGAGACCCAGTACTTC.

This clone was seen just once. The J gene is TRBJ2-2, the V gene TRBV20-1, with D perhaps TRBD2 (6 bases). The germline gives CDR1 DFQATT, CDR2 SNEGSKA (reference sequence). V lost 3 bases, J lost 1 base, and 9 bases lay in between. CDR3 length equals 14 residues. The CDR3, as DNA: TGCAGTGCTAGGAGGAGGGTGAACACCGGGGAGCTGTTTTTT. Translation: CSARRRVNTGELFF.

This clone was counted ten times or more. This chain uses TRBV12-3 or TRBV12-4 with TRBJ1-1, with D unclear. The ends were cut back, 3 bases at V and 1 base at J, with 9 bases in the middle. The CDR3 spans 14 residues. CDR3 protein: CASSFSHPNTEAFF. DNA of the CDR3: TGTGCCAGCAGTTTCTCACACCCGAACACTGAAGCTTTCTTT.

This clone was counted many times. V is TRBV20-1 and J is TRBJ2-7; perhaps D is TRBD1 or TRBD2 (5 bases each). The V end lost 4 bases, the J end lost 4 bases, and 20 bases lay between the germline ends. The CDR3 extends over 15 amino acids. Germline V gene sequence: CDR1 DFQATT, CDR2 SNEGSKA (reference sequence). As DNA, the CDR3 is TGCAGTGCTAAGATTCCGACGGGGCAGACGTACGAGCAGTACTTC. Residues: CSAKIPTGQTYEQYF.

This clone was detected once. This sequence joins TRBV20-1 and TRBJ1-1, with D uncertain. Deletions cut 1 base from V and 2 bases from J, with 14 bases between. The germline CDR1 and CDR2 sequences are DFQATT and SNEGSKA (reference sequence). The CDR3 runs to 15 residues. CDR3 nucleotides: TGCAGTGCTAGAGTCCTCCTGGAGGTAAACACTGAAGCTTTCTTT. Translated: CSARVLLEVNTEAFF.

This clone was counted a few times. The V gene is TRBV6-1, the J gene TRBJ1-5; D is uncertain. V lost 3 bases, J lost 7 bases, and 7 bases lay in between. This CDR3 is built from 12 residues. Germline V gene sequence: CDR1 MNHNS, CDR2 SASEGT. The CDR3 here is CASSDGLQPQHF. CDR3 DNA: TGTGCCAGCAGTGACGGGTTGCAGCCCCAGCATTTT.

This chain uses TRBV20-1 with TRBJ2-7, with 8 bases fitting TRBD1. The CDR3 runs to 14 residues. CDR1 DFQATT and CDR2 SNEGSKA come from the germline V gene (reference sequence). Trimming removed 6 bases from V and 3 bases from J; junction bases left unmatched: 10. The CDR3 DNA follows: TGCAGTGCATTACCGGGACAGGTACTCTACGAGCAGTACTTC. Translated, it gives CSALPGQVLYEQYF.

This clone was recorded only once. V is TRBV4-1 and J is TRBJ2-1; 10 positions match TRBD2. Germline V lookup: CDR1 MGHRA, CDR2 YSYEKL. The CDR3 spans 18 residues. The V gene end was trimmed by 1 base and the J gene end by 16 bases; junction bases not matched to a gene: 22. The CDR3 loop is CASSQGTSGTEVDNERFF. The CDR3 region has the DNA TGCGCCAGCAGCCAAGGTACTAGCGGGACGGAGGTGGACAATGAGCGTTTCTTC.

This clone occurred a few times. This chain's CDR3 is CASSPGQGRVDEQYF. CDR3 in DNA: TGTGCCAGCAGCCCGGGACAGGGAAGAGTCGACGAGCAGTACTTC. J is TRBJ2-7 and V is TRBV9; 9 nucleotides match TRBD1. The germline gives CDR1 SGDLS, CDR2 YYNGEE. This CDR3 is 15 amino acids long. J was trimmed by 5 bases and V by 4 bases; bases with no gene match: 10.

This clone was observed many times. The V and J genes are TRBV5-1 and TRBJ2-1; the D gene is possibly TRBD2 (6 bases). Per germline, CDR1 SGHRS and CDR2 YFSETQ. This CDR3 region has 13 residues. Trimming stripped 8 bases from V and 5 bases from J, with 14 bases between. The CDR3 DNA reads TGCGCCAGTAGACCGGGGGTCGACAATGAGCAGTTCTTC. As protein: CASRPGVDNEQFF.

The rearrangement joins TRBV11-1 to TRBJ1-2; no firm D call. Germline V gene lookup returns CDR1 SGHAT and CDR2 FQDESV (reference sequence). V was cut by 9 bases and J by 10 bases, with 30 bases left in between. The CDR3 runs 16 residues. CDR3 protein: CASILIAGGRGDVYTF. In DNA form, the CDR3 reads TGTGCCAGTATCCTCATAGCCGGAGGGAGAGGAGATGTCTACACCTTC.

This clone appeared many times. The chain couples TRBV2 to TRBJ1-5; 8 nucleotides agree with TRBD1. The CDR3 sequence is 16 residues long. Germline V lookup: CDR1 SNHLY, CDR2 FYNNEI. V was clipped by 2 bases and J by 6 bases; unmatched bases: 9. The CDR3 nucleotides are TGTGCCAGCAGTGAATTAGGCAGGGGGCGCGGTCAGCCCCAGCATTTT. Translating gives CASSELGRGRGQPQHF.

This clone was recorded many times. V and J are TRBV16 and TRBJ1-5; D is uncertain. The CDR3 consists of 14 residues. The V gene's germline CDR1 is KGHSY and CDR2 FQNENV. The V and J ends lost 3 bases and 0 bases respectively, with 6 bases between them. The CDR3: CASSQSYSNQPQHF. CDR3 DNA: TGTGCCAGCAGCCAGTCGTATAGCAATCAGCCCCAGCATTTT.

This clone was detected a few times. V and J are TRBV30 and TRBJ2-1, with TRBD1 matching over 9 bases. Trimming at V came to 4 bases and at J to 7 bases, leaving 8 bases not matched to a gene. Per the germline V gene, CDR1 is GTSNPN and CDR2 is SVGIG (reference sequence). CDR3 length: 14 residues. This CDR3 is CAWNRQGVRNEQFF. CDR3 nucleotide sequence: TGTGCCTGGAACAGACAGGGGGTAAGGAATGAGCAGTTCTTC.

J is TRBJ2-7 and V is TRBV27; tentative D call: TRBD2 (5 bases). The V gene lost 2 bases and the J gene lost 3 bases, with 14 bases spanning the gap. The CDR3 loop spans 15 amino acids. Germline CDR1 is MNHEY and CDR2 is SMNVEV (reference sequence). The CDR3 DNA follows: TGTGCCAGCAGTTTAGTGGGAGCGAGGGACTACGAGCAGTACTTC. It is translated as CASSLVGARDYEQYF.

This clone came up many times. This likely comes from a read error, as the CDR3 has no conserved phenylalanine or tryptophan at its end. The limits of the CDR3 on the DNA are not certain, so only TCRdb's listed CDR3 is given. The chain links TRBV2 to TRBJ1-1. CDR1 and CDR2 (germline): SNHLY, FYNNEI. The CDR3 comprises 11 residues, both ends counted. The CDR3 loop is CAREGMVSFLY.